The entry below describes one T cell receptor (beta chain). These data belong to a study of blood T cell repertoires in COVID-19. TCRdb's table, derived via immunoSEQ multiplex PCR, lists solely in-frame clones and lacks some. The table shows about 160,000 clones, with about 85% occurring only once. Per germline, CDR1 LNHNV and CDR2 YYDKDF (reference sequence). Germline trimming cut 1 base from V and 6 bases from J; bases unmatched to any gene: 3. The CDR3 loop spans 15 amino acids. The chain employs TRBV15 and TRBJ1-4, with TRBD1 matching over 9 bases. This receptor was taken from a man aged 80 or over with COVID-19, enrolled during active disease. Sequencing was performed on peripheral blood. CDR3 in DNA: TGTGCCACCAGCAGAGGGGACAGGGTCCATGAAAAACTGTTTTTT. This sequence encodes CATSRGDRVHEKLFF.